The present TCR beta chain was sequenced within a study of shared clonotypes between healthy human individuals. This CDR3 is 15 amino acids long. Unmatched junction bases numbered 7, after V lost 3 bases and J lost 2 bases. CDR1 and CDR2 (germline): MNHNS, SASEGT. Profiling relied on immunoSEQ multiplex PCR, and the TCRdb table lists in-frame clones only, not all of them. The sample has about 600,000 clones, roughly four fifths seen once. About this clone itself: Just one base apart from a much larger clone, this may be a read error.

The sample taken for sequencing was PBMCs. This rearrangement joins TRBV6-1 to TRBJ2-7; TRBD2 matches at 7 bases. The sequence was collected from a woman in her 40s in good health. Some clones in this sample may be carry-over from other donors' samples. The CDR3 DNA sequence: TGTGCCAGCAGTGATCCGGCTAGCGGACCCTACGAGCAGTACTTC. It codes for CASSDPASGPYEQYF.